Sequencing of this T cell receptor (beta chain) was carried out in a study of T cells in Graves' hyperthyroidism and ophthalmopathy. Study-level findings and limits: Median prediction lead before ophthalmopathy onset was six to eight months with the model.

TCR beta CDR3 sequences were amplified from RNA transcripts. The study used the HTBI primer set for a first-round RT-PCR of the TCR CDR3. MiXCR, applied by TCRdb to the multiplex PCR reads, yields one record per CDR3 protein. The sample includes about 320,000 distinct CDR3 sequences, approximately 16% of them seen just once. About this clonotype: Antigen unknown.

Material: blood. The clonotype comes from a man aged 25-45 years with Graves' hyperthyroidism.

CDR3 coding DNA: TGTGCCAGCGCCTTTGGTAGCGGAACTACCGGGGAGCTGTTTTTT. Translation gives CASAFGSGTTGELFF. V is TRBV7-9 and J is TRBJ2-2; perhaps TRBD2 as D (6 bases). The CDR3 runs to 15 residues. Trimming shortened V by 8 bases and J by 5 bases, and 18 bases separated the two germline ends. Germline values: CDR1 SEHNR, CDR2 FQNEAQ (reference sequence).